These 12 T cell receptor beta chains originate from one sample sequenced in a study of sequential checkpoint blockade in melanoma. TCRdb keeps only in-frame clones here, not all; method: immunoSEQ multiplex PCR. The sample shows about 6,800 clones, around 30% of them seen only once. The treatment denotes: randomized to nivolumab then ipilimumab (arm A) or the reverse (arm B). The sample in question was tumor tissue (inferred from file names), obtained from a patient given nivolumab and ipilimumab in sequence. The receptors originated from a human donor with melanoma.

This CDR3 reads CSATRGYDTQYF. CDR3 nucleotides: TGCAGCGCCACCCGGGGGTACGATACGCAGTATTTT. The rearrangement joins TRBV29-1 to TRBJ2-3, with D possibly matching TRBD2 (6 bases). The germline V gene has CDR1 SQVTM and CDR2 ANQGSEA. The CDR3 runs 12 residues. The V end lost 7 bases, the J end lost 6 bases, and 14 bases lay between the germline ends.

The chain combines TRBV11-3 with TRBJ2-2, with D possibly matching TRBD2 (6 bases). The CDR3 extends over 15 amino acids. Trimming took off 5 bases at V and 1 base at J, with 11 bases between the two ends. CDR1 and CDR2 from the germline V gene are SGHNT and YENEEA. The DNA of the CDR3 is TGTGCCAGCAGCCGGGGCGGGAAGAACACCGGGGAGCTGTTTTTT. It codes for CASSRGGKNTGELFF.

The chain is built from TRBV5-1 and TRBJ2-2; the match to TRBD2 covers 13 bases. V shed 3 bases, J shed 9 bases, and the junction held 11 bases outside the gene matches. CDR1 and CDR2 from the germline V gene are SGHRS and YFSETQ. This CDR3 has 17 residues. The CDR3 loop reads CASSSIWTSGGRRELFF. The CDR3, as DNA: TGCGCCAGCAGCTCGATCTGGACTAGCGGGGGTCGTCGGGAGCTGTTTTTT.

This clone appeared a few times. The rearrangement links TRBV6-8 to TRBJ2-2; tentatively, D is TRBD2 (5 bases). Germline CDR1 reads MNHGY; CDR2 reads SAAAGT. CDR3 size: 14 residues. Trimming cost V 5 bases and J 6 bases, with 13 bases left between them. The CDR3 is CASSVGSWSGELFF. The DNA for the CDR3 is TGTGCCAGCAGTGTGGGGAGTTGGTCCGGGGAGCTGTTTTTT.

This clone was picked up many times. The DNA for the CDR3 is TGTGCCAGCAGCTTGGGACAGGGAGAATACGAGCAGTACTTC. It yields the protein CASSLGQGEYEQYF. The V gene is TRBV11-3, the J gene TRBJ2-7; 9 nucleotides align to TRBD1. Per the germline V gene, CDR1 is SGHNT and CDR2 is YENEEA. CDR3 size: 14 residues. V trimming: 3 bases; J trimming: 4 bases; junction bases outside the gene matches: 4. The full variable domain, rest sourced from reference TRBV11-3 and TRBJ2-7, is EAGVVQSPRYKIIEKKQPVAFWCNPISGHNTLYWYLQNLGQGPELLIRYENEEAVDDSQLPKDRFSAERLKGVDSTLKIQPAELGDSAVYLCASSLGQGEYEQYFGPGTRLTVT.

This clone showed up many times. V and J are TRBV11-3 and TRBJ1-2; D not resolved. Per the germline V gene, CDR1 is SGHNT and CDR2 is YENEEA. The CDR3 sequence is 16 residues long. V was cut by 5 bases and J by 0 bases, with 16 bases left in between. This CDR3 reads CASSEGRRLTNYGYTF. The CDR3 coding sequence is TGTGCCAGCAGCGAGGGCCGGCGATTAACTAACTATGGCTACACCTTC.

In this sample, this clone is medium-sized. The chain is built from TRBV6-8 and TRBJ1-3; D remains unclear. Germline V gene lookup returns CDR1 MNHGY and CDR2 SAAAGT. The CDR3 sequence is 15 residues long. Trimming left V 6 bases short and J 0 bases short, with 12 bases between. Here the CDR3 reads CASSPDVGSGNTIYF. Here the CDR3 DNA reads TGTGCCAGCAGCCCCGACGTTGGCTCTGGAAACACCATATATTTT.

The J gene is TRBJ2-5, the V gene TRBV19; D gene uncertain. The CDR3 contains 13 residues. Deletions cut 5 bases from V and 5 bases from J, with 12 bases between. Germline-derived CDR1 and CDR2 are LNHDA and SQIVND (reference sequence). DNA of the CDR3: TGTGCCAGTAGTCAGGTGGATGGGGAGACCCAGTACTTC. It encodes CASSQVDGETQYF.

The chain has TRBV5-1 and TRBJ1-4; TRBD1 agrees at 7 bases. Losses at the gene ends were 0 bases for V and 7 bases for J; bases not matched to a gene: 9. This CDR3 region has 16 residues. Per germline, CDR1 SGHRS and CDR2 YFSETQ. CDR3 amino acids: CASSLVETGPSEKLFF. CDR3 in DNA: TGCGCCAGCAGCTTGGTCGAGACAGGGCCCAGTGAAAAACTGTTTTTT.

This clone showed up just a few times. The gene calls are TRBV6-8 and TRBJ1-4; 7 bases are a match to TRBD1. This CDR3 region has 15 residues. The ends lost 5 bases at V and 7 bases at J; junction bases unmatched: 10. CDR1 and CDR2 (germline): MNHGY, SAAAGT. The CDR3 region is CASSAQQGRGEKLFF. The CDR3 nucleotides read TGTGCCAGCAGTGCACAACAGGGGCGGGGTGAAAAACTGTTTTTT.

This chain connects TRBV19 to TRBJ1-5; a possible D gene is TRBD1 (6 bases). Trimming took 7 bases from V and 0 from J, leaving 19 bases between them. There are 17 residues in the CDR3. Germline V gene data show CDR1 as LNHDA and CDR2 as SQIVND (reference sequence). The CDR3, as DNA: TGTGCCAGTATGTCAGGGGTTGGGGTATTTAGCAATCAGCCCCAGCATTTT. Amino acids: CASMSGVGVFSNQPQHF.

As to this clone: At one of its ends the junction is not consistent with the germline gene, which may arise from a read error. The genes are TRBV10-3 and TRBJ1-2; D might be TRBD1 (6 bases). The V gene's germline CDR1 is ENHRY and CDR2 SYGVKD. The CDR3 contains 15 residues. In DNA form, the CDR3 reads TGTGCCAGCAGTGAGGACCAGGGGCCTTTCTATGGCTACACCTTC. Protein sequence: CASSEDQGPFYGYTF.